Each of the 9 T cell receptor beta chains below was sequenced from the same sample in a study of blood T cell repertoires in COVID-19 (dated by TCRdb to 2018 to 2020). Receptors were amplified or captured by the immunoSEQ multiplex PCR assay. What TCRdb holds here is the immuneACCESS table cut down to in-frame rearrangements. Part of the clones is not present; checked against another copy, under half of the missing clones reflect an unresolved V gene, and the others are unexplained. For this sample there are around 87,000 clones; roughly 85% appear just once. Of the sample, around 15% is held by the ten largest clones. The sequencing input was peripheral blood. The source is a human donor in a cohort sampled during active COVID-19.

The rearrangement joins TRBV19 to TRBJ1-6; D might be TRBD1 (6 bases). Trimming left V 7 bases short and J 6 bases short, with 10 bases between. The CDR3 has 13 amino acids. Germline CDR1 and CDR2: LNHDA and SQIVND (reference sequence). This CDR3 reads CASKDRGNSPLHF. The CDR3 coding sequence is TGTGCCAGTAAGGACAGAGGTAATTCACCCCTCCACTTT.

The CDR3 here is CASSPRTSGSNEQFF. The CDR3 DNA follows: TGTGCCAGCAGCCCCCGGACTAGCGGGAGTAATGAGCAGTTCTTC. The chain carries TRBV11-2 and TRBJ2-1; 13 bases match TRBD2. CDR1 and CDR2 (germline): SGHAT, FQNNGV. V was pared by 5 bases and J by 7 bases, with 5 bases of the junction left unmatched. The CDR3 has 15 amino acids.

This clone was seen more than once but under ten times. The chain employs TRBV30 and TRBJ2-1, with TRBD2 matching 8 bases. J gave up 5 bases and V 2 bases, and 5 bases lay outside the gene matches. In germline, CDR1 is GTSNPN, CDR2 SVGIG (reference sequence). This CDR3 is built from 14 residues. DNA for the CDR3: TGTGCCTGGAGTTATGGTAGCGGGGACAATGAGCAGTTCTTC. Translation: CAWSYGSGDNEQFF.

The chain joins TRBV7-6 to TRBJ1-3; 7 nucleotides match TRBD1. This CDR3 is 13 amino acids long. After removal of 5 bases from V and 2 bases from J, the junction contained 0 bases not matched to a gene. Looked up from germline, CDR1 is SGHVS and CDR2 is FNYEAQ. The chain's CDR3 is CASSDRAGNTIYF. The CDR3, as DNA: TGTGCCAGCAGCGACAGGGCTGGAAACACCATATATTTT. The full variable domain, completed using reference TRBV7-6 and TRBJ1-3, is GAGVSQSPRYKVTKRGQDVALRCDPISGHVSLYWYRQALGQGPEFLTYFNYEAQQDKSGLPNDRFSAERPEGSISTLTIQRTEQRDSAMYRCASSDRAGNTIYFGEGSWLTVV.

The chain combines TRBV5-4 with TRBJ2-3; 9 bases match TRBD1. This CDR3 contains 16 residues. Germline CDR1 is SGHNT and CDR2 is YYREEE (reference sequence). With V trimmed by 0 bases and J by 4 bases, 6 bases remained unmatched. CDR3 region: CASSLGGTGRADTQYF. The CDR3, as DNA: TGTGCCAGCAGCTTGGGCGGGACAGGGCGCGCAGATACGCAGTATTTT.

This clone was seen a handful of times. This sequence joins TRBV7-6 and TRBJ2-1; 9 nucleotides match TRBD2. CDR3 length: 16 residues. V was clipped by 1 base and J by 9 bases; unmatched bases: 10. Germline V CDR1 and CDR2: SGHVS, FNYEAQ. The CDR3 loop is CASSLGLAGSFSEQFF. The CDR3 nucleotides are TGTGCCAGCAGCTTAGGGCTAGCGGGATCTTTCAGTGAGCAGTTCTTC. Full variable domain (missing parts from reference TRBV7-6 and TRBJ2-1): GAGVSQSPRYKVTKRGQDVALRCDPISGHVSLYWYRQALGQGPEFLTYFNYEAQQDKSGLPNDRFSAERPEGSISTLTIQRTEQRDSAMYRCASSLGLAGSFSEQFFGPGTRLTVL.

V usage is TRBV14 and J usage is TRBJ1-2, with TRBD1 matching over 8 bases. V gave up 1 base and J gave up 5 bases; unmatched junction bases: 9. This CDR3 is 16 amino acids long. CDR1 is SGHDN, CDR2 FVKESK, per germline. The CDR3 spells CASSQGLGQGTYGYTF. In DNA form, the CDR3 reads TGTGCCAGCAGCCAAGGCCTTGGACAGGGCACTTATGGCTACACCTTC.

The chain is built from TRBV5-1 and TRBJ1-1; possible D gene TRBD1, 6 bases. CDR3 length: 15 residues. Per the germline V gene, CDR1 is SGHRS and CDR2 is YFSETQ. Trimming cost V 4 bases and J 0 bases, with 13 bases left between them. CDR3 in amino acids: CASSLGQIMNTEAFF. For the CDR3, the DNA is TGCGCCAGCAGCCTGGGACAAATCATGAACACTGAAGCTTTCTTT.

V gene TRBV12-3 or TRBV12-4 combines with J gene TRBJ1-4, with unresolved D. This CDR3 comprises 13 residues. V was shortened by 4 bases and J by 5 bases, with 8 bases between the two germline ends. CDR3 sequence: CASSSQLNEKLFF. In DNA form, the CDR3 reads TGTGCCAGCAGTTCACAGTTAAATGAAAAACTGTTTTTT.